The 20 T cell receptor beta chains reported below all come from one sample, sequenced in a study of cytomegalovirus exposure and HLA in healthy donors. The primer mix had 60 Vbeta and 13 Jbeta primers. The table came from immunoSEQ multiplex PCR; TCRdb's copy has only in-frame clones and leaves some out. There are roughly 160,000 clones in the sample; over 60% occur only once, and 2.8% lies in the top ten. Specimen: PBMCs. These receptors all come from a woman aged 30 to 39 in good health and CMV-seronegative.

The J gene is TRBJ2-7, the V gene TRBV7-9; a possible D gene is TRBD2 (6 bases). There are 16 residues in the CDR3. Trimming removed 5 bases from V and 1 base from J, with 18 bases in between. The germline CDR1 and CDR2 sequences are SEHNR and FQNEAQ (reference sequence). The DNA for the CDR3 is TGTGCCAGCAGCCAGGCGGCGGGGTTCCGTTCCTACGAGCAGTACTTC. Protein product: CASSQAAGFRSYEQYF. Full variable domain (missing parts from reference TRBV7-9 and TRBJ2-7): DTGVSQNPRHKITKRGQNVTFRCDPISEHNRLYWYRQTLGQGPEFLTYFQNEAQLEKSRLLSDRFSAERPKGSFSTLEIQRTEQGDSAMYLCASSQAAGFRSYEQYFGPGTRLTVT.

CDR3 in amino acids: CASSLALGLAGGSYTQYF. DNA of the CDR3: TGTGCCAGCAGCTTAGCCCTAGGACTAGCGGGAGGCTCTTATACGCAGTATTTT. The chain uses TRBV11-1 and TRBJ2-3; TRBD2 matches 14 bases. CDR3 length: 18 amino acids. V lost 0 bases, J lost 7 bases, and 9 bases stayed unmatched. CDR1 SGHAT and CDR2 FQDESV come from the germline V gene (reference sequence).

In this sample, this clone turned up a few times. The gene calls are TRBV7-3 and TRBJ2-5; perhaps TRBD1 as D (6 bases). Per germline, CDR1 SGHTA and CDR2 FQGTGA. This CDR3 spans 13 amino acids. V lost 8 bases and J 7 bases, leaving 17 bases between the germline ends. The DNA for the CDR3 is TGTGCCAGCGCCCGGGACATACTAGGGACCCAGTACTTC. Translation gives CASARDILGTQYF.

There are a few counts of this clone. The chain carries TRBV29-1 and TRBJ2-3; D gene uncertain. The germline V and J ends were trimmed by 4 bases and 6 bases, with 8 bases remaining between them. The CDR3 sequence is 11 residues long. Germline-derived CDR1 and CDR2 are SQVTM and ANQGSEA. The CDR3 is CSVGIGDTQYF. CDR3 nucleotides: TGCAGCGTTGGGATCGGGGATACGCAGTATTTT.

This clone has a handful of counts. The CDR3 here is CASSPLSGGTQETQYF. Written as DNA, the CDR3 is TGTGCCAGCAGCCCGCTAAGCGGGGGGACTCAAGAGACCCAGTACTTC. V is TRBV4-2 and J is TRBJ2-5; 9 nucleotides agree with TRBD2. CDR3 length: 16 residues. The junction had 8 bases not matched to a gene; V was cut back by 4 bases and J by 2 bases. Germline V lookup: CDR1 LGHNA, CDR2 YNFKEQ.

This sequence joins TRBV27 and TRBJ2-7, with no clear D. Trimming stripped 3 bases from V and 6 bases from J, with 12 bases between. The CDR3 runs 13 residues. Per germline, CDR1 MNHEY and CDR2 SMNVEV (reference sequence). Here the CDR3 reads CASSFRLVSEQYF. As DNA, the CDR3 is TGTGCCAGCAGTTTCCGCCTAGTTTCCGAGCAGTACTTC.

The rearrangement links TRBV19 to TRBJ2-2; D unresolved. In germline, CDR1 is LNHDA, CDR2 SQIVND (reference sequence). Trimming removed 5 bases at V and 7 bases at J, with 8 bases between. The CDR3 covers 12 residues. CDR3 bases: TGTGCCAGTAGTTGGAGAGGCGGGGAGCTGTTTTTT. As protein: CASSWRGGELFF.

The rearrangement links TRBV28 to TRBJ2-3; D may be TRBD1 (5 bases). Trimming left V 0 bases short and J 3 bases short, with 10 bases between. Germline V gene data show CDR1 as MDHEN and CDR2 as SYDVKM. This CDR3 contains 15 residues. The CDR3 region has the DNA TGTGCCAGCAGTTTATGGCAGGGAACTACAGATACGCAGTATTTT. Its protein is CASSLWQGTTDTQYF.

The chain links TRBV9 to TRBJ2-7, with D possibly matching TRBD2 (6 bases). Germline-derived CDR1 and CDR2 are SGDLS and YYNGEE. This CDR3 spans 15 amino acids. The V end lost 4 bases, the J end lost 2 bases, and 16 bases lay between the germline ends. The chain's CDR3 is CASSPRKSGAYEQYF. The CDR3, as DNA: TGTGCCAGCAGCCCCCGTAAGTCGGGAGCCTACGAGCAGTACTTC.

Here the CDR3 DNA reads TGTGCCAGCACCCCAGGGGGCTCGAACACCGGGGAGCTGTTTTTT. It encodes CASTPGGSNTGELFF. The chain joins TRBV7-9 to TRBJ2-2, with 8 bases that match TRBD1. The ends lost 7 bases at V and 0 bases at J; junction bases unmatched: 4. The V gene's germline CDR1 is SEHNR and CDR2 FQNEAQ (reference sequence). This CDR3 region has 15 residues.

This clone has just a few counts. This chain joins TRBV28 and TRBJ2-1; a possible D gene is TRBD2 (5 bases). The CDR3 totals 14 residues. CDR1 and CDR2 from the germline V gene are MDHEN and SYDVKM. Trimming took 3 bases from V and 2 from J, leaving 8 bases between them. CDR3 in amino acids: CASSLIGTYNEQFF. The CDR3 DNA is TGTGCCAGCAGTTTGATCGGGACCTACAATGAGCAGTTCTTC.

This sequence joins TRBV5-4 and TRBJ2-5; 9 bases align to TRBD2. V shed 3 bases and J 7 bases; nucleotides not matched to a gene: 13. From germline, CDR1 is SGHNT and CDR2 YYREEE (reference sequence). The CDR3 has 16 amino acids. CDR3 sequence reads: CASSWDRRGGEGTQYF. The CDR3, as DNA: TGTGCCAGCAGCTGGGATCGGCGGGGGGGAGAGGGGACCCAGTACTTC.

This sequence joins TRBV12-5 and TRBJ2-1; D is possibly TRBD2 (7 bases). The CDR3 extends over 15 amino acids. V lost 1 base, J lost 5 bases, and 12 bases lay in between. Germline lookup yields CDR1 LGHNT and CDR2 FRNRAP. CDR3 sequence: CASGLGFGGHNEQFF. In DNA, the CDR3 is TGTGCTAGTGGTTTGGGGTTCGGGGGGCACAATGAGCAGTTCTTC.

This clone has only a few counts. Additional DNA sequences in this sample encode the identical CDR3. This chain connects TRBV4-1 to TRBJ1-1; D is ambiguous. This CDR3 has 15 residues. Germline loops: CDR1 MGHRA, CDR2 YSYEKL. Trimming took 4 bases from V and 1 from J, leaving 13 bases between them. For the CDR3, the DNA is TGCGCCAGCAGCCTAGGCGGACTGGGGAACACTGAAGCTTTCTTT. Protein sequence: CASSLGGLGNTEAFF.

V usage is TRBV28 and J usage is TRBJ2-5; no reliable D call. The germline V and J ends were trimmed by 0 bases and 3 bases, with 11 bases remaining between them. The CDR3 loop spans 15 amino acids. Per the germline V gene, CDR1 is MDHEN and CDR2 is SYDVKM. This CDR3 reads CASSLWLSVEETQYF. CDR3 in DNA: TGTGCCAGCAGTTTATGGCTGTCAGTCGAAGAGACCCAGTACTTC.

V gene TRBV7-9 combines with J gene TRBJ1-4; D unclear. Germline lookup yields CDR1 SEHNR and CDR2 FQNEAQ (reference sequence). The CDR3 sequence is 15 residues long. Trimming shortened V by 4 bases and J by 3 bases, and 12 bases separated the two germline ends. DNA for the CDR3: TGTGCCAGCAGCTCCAGCGCCCAGCCTAATGAAAAACTGTTTTTT. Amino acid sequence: CASSSSAQPNEKLFF.

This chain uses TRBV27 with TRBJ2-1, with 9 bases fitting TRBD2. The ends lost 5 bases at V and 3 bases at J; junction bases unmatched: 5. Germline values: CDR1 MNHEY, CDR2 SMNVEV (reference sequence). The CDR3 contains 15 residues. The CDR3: CASSLTSGFYNEQFF. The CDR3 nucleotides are TGTGCCAGCAGTCTGACTAGCGGATTCTACAATGAGCAGTTCTTC.

CDR3 sequence (DNA): TGTGCCAGCAGCTTAGGGCCCAGGGAAACCTACGAGCAGTACTTC. Its protein product is CASSLGPRETYEQYF. V gene TRBV7-2 combines with J gene TRBJ2-7; a possible D gene is TRBD1 (5 bases). The CDR3 totals 15 residues. Trimming took off 1 base at V and 2 bases at J, with 12 bases between the two ends. Per the germline V gene, CDR1 is SGHTA and CDR2 is FQGNSA.

CDR3 in DNA: TGTGCCAGCAGGGGGCAAACAGATACGCAGTATTTT. This translates into CASRGQTDTQYF. The chain employs TRBV9 and TRBJ2-3; perhaps TRBD1 as D (5 bases). V lost 5 bases and J lost 3, with 7 bases in between. Germline V gives CDR1 SGDLS, CDR2 YYNGEE. This CDR3 has 12 residues.

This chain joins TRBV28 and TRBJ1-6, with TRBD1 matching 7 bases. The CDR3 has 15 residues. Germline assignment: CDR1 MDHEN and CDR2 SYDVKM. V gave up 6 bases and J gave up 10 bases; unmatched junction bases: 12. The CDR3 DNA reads TGTGCCAGCAGCTCAACTCCGGGACAGATCTCACCCCTCCACTTT. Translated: CASSSTPGQISPLHF.